This is a list of T cell receptor beta chains from one sample in a study of beta chain features in type 1 diabetes. Data came from immunoSEQ multiplex PCR; TCRdb stores just in-frame clones and leaves some out. Of 130,000 to 150,000 clones in the sample, about 9.4% were seen once. The sample was naive CD4+ T cells from blood. The origin of the receptors is a man aged 18 to 29 in good health. CDR3s leave out the opening cysteine and the closing phenylalanine or tryptophan.

v_gene,j_gene,len,CDR3aa
TRBV6-5,TRBJ2-2,13,ASRSGGVGTGELF
TRBV4-3,TRBJ2-3,14,ASSQGASGGADTQY
TRBV11-2,TRBJ2-7,12,ASSLTTGGLEQY
TRBV6-6,TRBJ2-2,11,ASSGAGTGELF
TRBV6-5,TRBJ1-2,12,ASSYSGRNYGYT
TRBV7-8,TRBJ2-2,15,ASSSKLAGEYTGELF
TRBV6-5,TRBJ1-1,11,ASSKTGTFEAF
TRBV28,TRBJ2-7,14,ASSLSWRGPSYEQY
TRBV18,TRBJ1-4,12,ASSPGSDGEKLF
TRBV5-5,TRBJ1-4,12,ASSLSRANEKLF
TRBV13,TRBJ2-4,13,ASSFRDSQKNIQY
TRBV7-6,TRBJ2-2,13,ASSSGLANTGELF
TRBV2,TRBJ1-2,12,ASKGDSLNYGYT
TRBV4-3,TRBJ1-5,12,ASSQGQVNQPQH
TRBV29-1,TRBJ1-5,11,SVASSGGQPQH
TRBV5-6,TRBJ1-2,12,ASSPRDRGYGYT
TRBV2,TRBJ1-5,13,ASSAAGRGNQPQH
TRBV19,TRBJ1-2,13,ASSIPGTGNYGYT
TRBV28,TRBJ1-5,15,ASSLATGFDSNQPQH
TRBV14,TRBJ2-7,11,ASRRQSSYEQY
TRBV27,TRBJ1-6,12,ASSAGQGHSPLH
TRBV7-2,TRBJ2-5,12,ASSSGQGQETQY
TRBV28,TRBJ2-2,15,ASSLYLGQGRTGELF
TRBV4-3,TRBJ2-3,13,ASSQDRGGIDTQY
TRBV30,TRBJ1-5,15,AWSVLGTGGINQPQH
TRBV19,TRBJ2-5,14,ASSSRGLAGGETQY